The present TCR beta chain was sequenced within a study of T cells after yellow fever vaccination (dated by TCRdb to between 2018 and 2021). For context, the study as a whole: The SMART-Seq v4 Ultra Low Input RNA kit was used to prepare libraries from fractions with low cell numbers. To follow T-cell clones before and after both primary and booster YFV17D yellow fever vaccination, bulk TCR alpha and beta repertoires underwent longitudinal sequencing. The cohort comprised two healthy male donors, one aged 18 to 30 and one aged 30 to 39 years. Blood samples were taken at several timepoints before and after primary and secondary immunization, and bulk PBMC replicates and cell subsets were isolated. Overall study results and their limits: A small fraction of clonotypes showed up in both the CD4 and CD8 compartments, probably as a result of convergent recombination. Compared with the primary T-cell response, the secondary T-cell response was weaker but faster, peaking on day 5 rather than day 15. Because the study included only a couple of donors, the extent to which the findings can be generalized is limited. Because abundant contaminating clonotypes from the bulk population could be contained in FACS-sorted repertoires, computational filtering was required. After the booster, most clones that had expanded after primary vaccination were detected again (approximately 96% of CD4 and over 75% of CD8), suggesting broad maintenance of memory.

Synthesis of TCR cDNA relied on 5'RACE template switching, a step that introduced a universal primer site along with unique molecular identifiers. Priming of cDNA synthesis was performed from both the TCR alpha and TCR beta constant segments. Libraries were amplified in two PCR steps, with sample barcodes and sequencing adapters added in the second step. Sequencing of libraries was done on Illumina HiSeq 2500 (2x100 bp) or NovaSeq (2x150 bp). On the authors' methods: Demultiplexing of reads and collapsing into UMI consensus sequences were performed with MIGEC, and V(D)J alignment was carried out with MiXCR. Vaccine-responding clonotypes were defined with edgeR using replicate PBMC samples, requiring FDR below 0.01 and a log2 fold change above 5 up to day 15. Bulk clonotypes were assigned CD4 or CD8 identity according to which sequenced CD4 or CD8 repertoire held them at higher abundance. TCRdb passed the public sequencing reads through fastp at Q25 and MiXCR, retaining productive beta sequences. Every distinct CDR3 protein forms one entry, paired with its most common genes and DNA. These V and J calls rely on TCRdb rather than the paper's analysis. This sample holds about 340,000 distinct CDR3 sequences; more than 8.5% were observed only once. The ten most abundant clones make up about 20% of the sample.

Its CDR3 holds 12 amino acids, cysteine through phenylalanine. Only the CDR3 DNA stays, 36 bases, in frame from base 1. The germline ends are 10 bases apart after V is trimmed by 7 bases and J by 4 bases. Remarks on this clonotype: This clone's antigen is unknown. No base quality information exists; no much larger clone differs at one position.

Interpreted using the paper, the treatment or condition label stands for: live attenuated yellow fever vaccine strain. At each blood-draw timepoint, two biological replicates of bulk PBMCs were obtained. A standard Ficoll-Paque protocol was used to isolate PBMCs from peripheral blood. RNA was extracted with TriZol from bulk PBMCs, CD4 and CD8 fractions, and dextramer-positive and dextramer-negative fractions. This receptor chain uses TRBV12-3 or TRBV12-4 and TRBJ1-1; the D gene cannot be named for sure. This specimen was PBMCs, taken on the day of the first yellow fever vaccination. This TCR derives from a man aged 18 to 30 who received the YFV17D yellow fever vaccine. The CDR3 region has the sequence CASTFGSTEAFF. The nucleotide sequence reads as follows: TGTGCCAGCACCTTCGGGTCCACTGAAGCTTTCTTT.